This T cell receptor beta chain was identified in a study of T cell responses to AZD1222 COVID-19 vaccine. The method was immunoSEQ multiplex PCR; TCRdb's version includes in-frame clones alone and lacks a portion of them. The table records roughly 100,000 clones, approximately 86% of them present only once. The V and J ends lost 0 bases and 7 bases, in that order; junction bases with no gene match: 10. Germline V lookup: CDR1 SGHDN, CDR2 FVKESK. This CDR3 contains 17 residues. The receptor's source is an adult in good health. The chain carries TRBV14 and TRBJ2-1; 9 bases are shared with TRBD2. This material consisted of peripheral blood, taken on day 0 of AZD1222 vaccination. CDR3 amino acids: CASSQDMGGRARNEQFF. As DNA, the CDR3 is TGTGCCAGCAGCCAAGATATGGGCGGGAGGGCTCGGAATGAGCAGTTCTTC.